One and the same sample provided the 5 T cell receptor beta chains below, sequenced in a study of blood T cell repertoires in COVID-19. Libraries were prepared by immunoSEQ multiplex PCR; TCRdb keeps only in-frame clonotypes and omits some of them. The table has 390,000 or so clones, around 90% seen once. The specimen was peripheral blood. Receptor source: a man aged 18-30 years with active or convalescent COVID-19.

V is TRBV9 and J is TRBJ2-1, with 14 bases matching TRBD2. CDR1 and CDR2 (germline): SGDLS, YYNGEE. The length of the CDR3 is 20 residues. V gave up 4 bases and J gave up 0 bases; unmatched junction bases: 12. DNA of the CDR3: TGTGCCAGCAGCCCAAGGGAGGGACTAGCGGGGGTGAGCTCCTACAATGAGCAGTTCTTC. Amino acid sequence: CASSPREGLAGVSSYNEQFF.

A single count supports this clone. The chain links TRBV10-3 to TRBJ1-5; 7 nucleotides align to TRBD1. V trimming: 2 bases; J trimming: 4 bases; junction bases outside the gene matches: 5. Germline V gives CDR1 ENHRY, CDR2 SYGVKD. The CDR3 totals 15 residues. The DNA for the CDR3 is TGTGCCATCAGTGAGCTGGGACAGCAAAATCAGCCCCAGCATTTT. Protein sequence: CAISELGQQNQPQHF.

The V gene is TRBV6-5, the J gene TRBJ1-1, with D uncertain. Germline-derived CDR1 and CDR2 are MNHEY and SVGAGI. Trimming cost V 10 bases and J 8 bases, with 14 bases left between them. The CDR3 runs 11 residues. In DNA, the CDR3 is TGTGCCACTTTCTTGGCAGTCGAAGCTTTCTTT. Translation gives CATFLAVEAFF.

V usage is TRBV4-3 and J usage is TRBJ2-3; D possibly corresponds to TRBD2 (6 bases). Germline V gene sequence: CDR1 LGHNA, CDR2 YSLEER. V lost 4 bases, J lost 4 bases, and 9 bases lay in between. CDR3 size: 13 residues. CDR3 coding DNA: TGCGCCAGCAGCCTCACGGGGGCAGATACGCAGTATTTT. As protein: CASSLTGADTQYF.

A few counts support this clone. The rearrangement joins TRBV6-6 to TRBJ2-1; TRBD1 matches 7 bases. V was clipped by 5 bases and J by 13 bases; unmatched bases: 11. Per the germline V gene, CDR1 is MNHNY and CDR2 is SVGAGI (reference sequence). This CDR3 comprises 13 residues. The CDR3 sequence: CASSGGQAFLQFF. The CDR3 DNA reads as TGTGCCAGCAGTGGCGGACAGGCATTCTTACAGTTCTTC.